Below, 28 T cell receptor beta chains from the same sample are listed, as sequenced in a study of T cells in Graves' hyperthyroidism and ophthalmopathy. TCR beta CDR3 regions were amplified from RNA. A first-round RT-PCR of the TCR CDR3 used the HTBI primer set. A single record per CDR3 protein comes from TCRdb applying MiXCR to the multiplex PCR reads. The table shows around 500,000 distinct CDR3 sequences, with around 15% occurring only once. The specimen was blood. These receptors all stem from a woman aged 35 to 49 with Graves' hyperthyroidism.

At least ten counts were recorded for this clonotype. The chain carries TRBV27 and TRBJ2-1, with 10 nucleotides matching TRBD1. J was trimmed by 6 bases and V by 2 bases; bases with no gene match: 10. The CDR3 totals 17 residues. In germline, CDR1 is MNHEY, CDR2 SMNVEV (reference sequence). The DNA for the CDR3 is TGTGCCAGCAGTTTAACTCCTCCGGGACAGGGGTCCAATGAGCAGTTCTTC. Protein product: CASSLTPPGQGSNEQFF.

This clonotype came up many times. CDR3 in amino acids: CASSQDGRLAGANLYEQYF. The CDR3 DNA follows: TGTGCCAGCAGCCAAGATGGGAGACTAGCGGGAGCTAATCTCTACGAGCAGTACTTC. The genes are TRBV14 and TRBJ2-7, with 12 bases identical to TRBD2. V lost 0 bases and J lost 3; bases outside the gene matches: 12. CDR1 and CDR2 from the germline V gene are SGHDN and FVKESK. The CDR3 totals 19 residues.

This clonotype was counted between two and nine times. This rearrangement joins TRBV27 to TRBJ1-5, with 11 positions matching TRBD1. The CDR3 totals 16 residues. V shed 8 bases, J shed 6 bases, and the junction held 12 bases outside the gene matches. From germline, CDR1 is MNHEY and CDR2 SMNVEV (reference sequence). CDR3 DNA: TGTGCCAGCGGATGGGTCGGGACAGGGGGAGGTCAGCCCCAGCATTTT. Translation: CASGWVGTGGGQPQHF.

This clonotype was recorded many times. The chain couples TRBV28 to TRBJ2-4; D may be TRBD1 (5 bases). CDR3 length equals 17 residues. The ends were cut back, 3 bases at V and 0 bases at J, with 15 bases in the middle. Per germline, CDR1 MDHEN and CDR2 SYDVKM. CDR3 DNA sequence: TGTGCCAGCAGTTTCCCTGGACAAACAAAAGCCAAAAACATTCAGTACTTC. It yields the protein CASSFPGQTKAKNIQYF.

This clonotype was observed at least ten times. The genes are TRBV27 and TRBJ2-7; TRBD2 might be the D (6 bases). This CDR3 has 14 residues. Germline V gene data show CDR1 as MNHEY and CDR2 as SMNVEV (reference sequence). The V gene lost 8 bases and the J gene lost 7 bases, with 21 bases spanning the gap. This CDR3 reads CASRRVGGGGEQYF. The DNA for the CDR3 is TGTGCCAGCCGTCGAGTCGGGGGAGGAGGTGAGCAGTACTTC.

The chain combines TRBV28 with TRBJ1-3; TRBD1 might be the D (6 bases). V was cut by 8 bases and J by 3 bases, with 14 bases left in between. This CDR3 contains 14 residues. Germline V gene sequence: CDR1 MDHEN, CDR2 SYDVKM. CDR3 in amino acids: CASCPGGLGNTIYF. The CDR3 coding sequence is TGTGCCAGCTGTCCGGGGGGGCTTGGAAACACCATATATTTT. Full variable domain (missing parts from reference TRBV28 and TRBJ1-3): DVKVTQSSRYLVKRTGEKVFLECVQDMDHENMFWYRQDPGLGLRLIYFSYDVKMKEKGDIPEGYSVSREKKERFSLILESASTNQTSMYLCASCPGGLGNTIYFGEGSWLTVV.

This clonotype was observed at least ten times. The rearrangement uses TRBV12-3 or TRBV12-4 and TRBJ2-7; tentatively, D is TRBD2 (6 bases). The CDR3 is made up of 14 amino acids. The ends were cut back, 7 bases at V and 4 bases at J, with 17 bases in the middle. DNA of the CDR3: TGTGCCAGCAACCCCATCCTCGGGACTTACGAGCAGTACTTC. This translates into CASNPILGTYEQYF.

This clonotype was detected ten times or more. The CDR3 region has the DNA TGTGCCAGCAGTCAAGCCTTGACAGTTTCTAGCACAGATACGCAGTATTTT. This translates into CASSQALTVSSTDTQYF. The gene calls are TRBV12-3 or TRBV12-4 and TRBJ2-3; D is perhaps TRBD1 (5 bases). The CDR3 spans 17 residues. V dropped 5 bases and J dropped 0 bases, with 18 bases sitting between them.

The sample holds a few counts of this clonotype. The chain carries TRBV6-1 and TRBJ1-4; the match to TRBD1 covers 9 bases. The germline V gene has CDR1 MNHNS and CDR2 SASEGT. The CDR3 length is 15 residues. V lost 6 bases to trimming and J lost 7 bases; unmatched junction nucleotides: 9. The CDR3 spells CASRDLTGGSEKLFF. The CDR3 DNA sequence: TGTGCCAGCAGGGATCTTACAGGGGGCAGTGAAAAACTGTTTTTT.

The CDR3 bases are TGCGCCAGCAGCTGGACCCTAGGGGTGGGGGCGACTGAAGCTTTCTTT. Its protein is CASSWTLGVGATEAFF. The chain links TRBV5-1 to TRBJ1-1, with D perhaps TRBD1 (6 bases). CDR3 length: 16 residues. V dropped 3 bases and J dropped 5 bases, with 20 bases sitting between them. Germline CDR1 reads SGHRS; CDR2 reads YFSETQ.

The rearrangement uses TRBV5-5 and TRBJ2-1, with D tentatively TRBD2 (6 bases). The germline V and J ends were trimmed by 6 bases and 4 bases, with 17 bases remaining between them. Germline V gene lookup returns CDR1 SGHKS and CDR2 YYEKEE (reference sequence). The length of the CDR3 is 15 residues. The chain's CDR3 is CASTSGGFSYNEQFF. The CDR3 DNA reads TGTGCCAGCACCTCCGGGGGATTTAGTTACAATGAGCAGTTCTTC.

This clonotype was recorded a few times. The chain recombines TRBV5-4 with TRBJ2-1, with TRBD2 matching 11 bases. The trim removed 0 bases at V and 8 bases at J, leaving 13 bases unmatched. The CDR3 has 18 amino acids. CDR1 is SGHNT, CDR2 YYREEE, per germline (reference sequence). CDR3 coding DNA: TGTGCCAGCAGCTTGGATGGACTAGCGGGTGGGTTAGTCGATGAGCAGTTCTTC. Translated, it gives CASSLDGLAGGLVDEQFF. Supplemented by reference TRBV5-4 and TRBJ2-1, the full variable domain reads ETGVTQSPTHLIKTRGQQVTLRCSSQSGHNTVSWYQQALGQGPQFIFQYYREEENGRGNFPPRFSGLQFPNYSSELNVNALELDDSALYLCASSLDGLAGGLVDEQFFGPGTRLTVL.

The V gene is TRBV6-9, the J gene TRBJ2-5; D gene uncertain. The CDR3 is made up of 13 amino acids. Germline CDR1 MNHGY, CDR2 SVAAGI. V was pared by 7 bases and J by 3 bases, with 12 bases between. CDR3 bases: TGTGCCAGCACGTTCACGGATAAAGAGACCCAGTACTTC. This gives the protein CASTFTDKETQYF.

This clonotype showed up many times. This rearrangement joins TRBV3-1 to TRBJ2-1, with 13 positions matching TRBD2. CDR1 and CDR2 (germline): LGHDT, YNNKEL (reference sequence). This CDR3 is built from 16 residues. V lost 1 base and J lost 8; bases outside the gene matches: 5. CDR3 sequence reads: CASSQGTSGSPDEQFF. CDR3 in DNA: TGTGCCAGCAGCCAAGGGACTAGCGGGAGTCCCGATGAGCAGTTCTTC.

This clonotype came up many times. V usage is TRBV12-3 or TRBV12-4 and J usage is TRBJ2-7, with D unclear. This CDR3 comprises 11 residues. V shed 5 bases and J shed 5 bases, with 7 bases lying between them. DNA of the CDR3: TGTGCCAGCAGTCGTAGTCACGAGCAGTACTTC. Amino acids: CASSRSHEQYF.

This clonotype was seen ten or more times. The rearrangement links TRBV6-1 to TRBJ2-3; weak D call: TRBD1 (6 bases). The length of the CDR3 is 16 residues. Germline V gene sequence: CDR1 MNHNS, CDR2 SASEGT. The V end was cut by 6 bases, the J end by 0 bases, with 16 bases between. The CDR3 protein is CASRTGGLLSTDTQYF. The CDR3, as DNA: TGTGCCAGCAGGACAGGTGGCCTTCTTAGCACAGATACGCAGTATTTT.

With respect to this clonotype: The junction and the germline gene differ at one end; a read error may be behind it. This chain connects TRBV5-1 to TRBJ2-1, with 11 bases identical to TRBD1. The CDR3 spans 15 residues. The germline V gene has CDR1 SGHRS and CDR2 YFSETQ. The CDR3 DNA reads as TGCACCAGCAGCTGGGTCGGGACAGGGGGAGATGAGCAGTTCTTC. Its translation is CTSSWVGTGGDEQFF.

This clonotype was detected only a few times. This chain uses TRBV12-5 with TRBJ2-2; D possibly corresponds to TRBD1 (5 bases). CDR1 and CDR2 from the germline V gene are LGHNT and FRNRAP. This CDR3 is built from 17 residues. The ends were cut back, 3 bases at V and 6 bases at J, with 20 bases in the middle. The CDR3 nucleotides are TGTGCTAGTGGTTTCCACTTGACAGAAGTGCGATCCGGGGAGCTGTTTTTT. Protein: CASGFHLTEVRSGELFF.

The chain carries TRBV27 and TRBJ2-5; 7 bases agree with TRBD2. The V and J ends lost 4 bases and 5 bases, in that order; junction bases with no gene match: 10. The CDR3 loop spans 15 amino acids. Germline CDR1 MNHEY, CDR2 SMNVEV (reference sequence). The CDR3 region is CASSSNRWGGETQYF. The CDR3 DNA is TGTGCCAGCAGTTCGAACCGATGGGGAGGGGAGACCCAGTACTTC.

This clonotype was observed at least ten times. The V gene is TRBV2, the J gene TRBJ1-5; TRBD1 matches at 9 bases. The CDR3 loop spans 16 amino acids. Germline CDR1 SNHLY, CDR2 FYNNEI. V shed 8 bases and J 0 bases; nucleotides not matched to a gene: 8. CDR3 amino acids: CASLLTGGLSNQPQHF. The DNA of the CDR3 is TGTGCCAGCCTGCTGACAGGGGGACTTAGCAATCAGCCCCAGCATTTT.

At least ten counts were recorded for this clonotype. The CDR3 spells CASSVQAEYEQYF. The DNA of the CDR3 is TGTGCCAGCAGCGTCCAGGCAGAGTACGAGCAGTACTTC. This chain joins TRBV11-1 and TRBJ2-7; D uncertain. Germline V CDR1 and CDR2: SGHAT, FQDESV (reference sequence). CDR3 size: 13 residues. Trimming removed 5 bases at V and 4 bases at J, with 12 bases between.

In its sample, this clonotype was seen many times. This rearrangement joins TRBV30 to TRBJ1-5; 8 bases align to TRBD1. The germline CDR1 and CDR2 sequences are GTSNPN and SVGIG (reference sequence). This CDR3 contains 13 residues. V lost 2 bases to trimming and J lost 6 bases; unmatched junction nucleotides: 3. The CDR3 here is CAWSLTGVQPQHF. In DNA form, the CDR3 reads TGTGCCTGGAGTTTGACAGGGGTTCAGCCCCAGCATTTT. The variable domain in full, with the rest retrieved from reference TRBV30 and TRBJ1-5, is SQTIHQWPATLVQPVGSPLSLECTVEGTSNPNLYWYRQAAGRGLQLLFYSVGIGQISSEVPQNLSASRPQDRQFILSSKKLLLSDSGFYLCAWSLTGVQPQHFGDGTRLSIL.

This clonotype has ten or more counts. V gene TRBV6-1 combines with J gene TRBJ2-7, with a tentative D call TRBD2 (6 bases). Trimming left V 5 bases short and J 2 bases short, with 19 bases between. There are 16 residues in the CDR3. The germline V gene has CDR1 MNHNS and CDR2 SASEGT. CDR3 sequence reads: CASSSFWGEVTYEQYF. In nucleotides, the CDR3 is TGTGCCAGCAGTTCGTTTTGGGGGGAGGTCACCTACGAGCAGTACTTC.

This clonotype has a count of ten or more. The chain uses TRBV2 and TRBJ2-3; possible D gene TRBD2, 6 bases. Germline CDR1 reads SNHLY; CDR2 reads FYNNEI. The CDR3 spans 13 residues. V lost 6 bases to trimming and J lost 3 bases, with 10 bases between them. The CDR3 sequence is CASSQEGTDTQYF. In nucleotides, the CDR3 is TGTGCCAGCAGCCAGGAGGGAACAGATACGCAGTATTTT.

This chain joins TRBV27 and TRBJ1-3, with D unresolved. This CDR3 has 18 amino acids. Germline CDR1 MNHEY, CDR2 SMNVEV (reference sequence). V lost 2 bases and J lost 4, with 21 bases in between. The CDR3 region is CASSLPLVSVERGNTIYF. The CDR3 DNA reads as TGTGCCAGCAGTTTACCGTTAGTGTCTGTGGAGAGAGGAAACACCATATATTTT.

The J gene is TRBJ1-1, the V gene TRBV30, with D maybe TRBD1 (6 bases). Trimming took off 6 bases at V and 0 bases at J, with 11 bases between the two ends. The CDR3 is 13 amino acids. Germline-derived CDR1 and CDR2 are GTSNPN and SVGIG (reference sequence). The CDR3, as DNA: TGTGCCTGCTCCAGGGGCTTGAACACTGAAGCTTTCTTT. This encodes CACSRGLNTEAFF.

CDR3 amino acids: CASRATGGSQPQHF. The DNA of the CDR3 is TGTGCCAGCAGGGCTACAGGGGGATCTCAGCCCCAGCATTTT. The V gene is TRBV12-3 or TRBV12-4, the J gene TRBJ1-5; TRBD1 matches 8 bases. This CDR3 has 14 residues. Unmatched junction bases numbered 7, after V lost 6 bases and J lost 6 bases.

V and J are TRBV6-5 and TRBJ2-1; D unresolved. Germline values: CDR1 MNHEY, CDR2 SVGAGI. V lost 0 bases, J lost 9 bases, and 12 bases lay in between. The CDR3 has 14 residues. CDR3 amino acids: CASSYSAISSEQFF. Here the CDR3 DNA reads TGTGCCAGCAGTTACTCCGCTATTAGCTCTGAGCAGTTCTTC.